Reported below is one T cell receptor (beta chain). Its antigen is still unknown. Here immunoSEQ multiplex PCR was the method, and the copy in TCRdb shows in-frame clones only, minus some. The sample lists hundreds of thousands of clones; 89% were seen once. The CDR3 length is 17 residues. Germline CDR1 SQVTM, CDR2 ANQGSEA. V was pared by 4 bases and J by 5 bases, with 24 bases between. These data come from a study of Ad26.COV2.S vaccination and SARS-CoV-2 variants. General study points: Placebo recipients trailed vaccine recipients in spike-specific TCR breadth.

Treatment indicated: some 19 received Ad26.COV2.S at low or high dose, single or two shots; 5 received placebo; per-sample allocation not given. At day 63 after the first vaccine or placebo injection, samples were drawn. The source material was peripheral blood, sampled in a trial of Ad26.COV2.S vaccine versus placebo. The sequence was collected from a person aged 18-60 years who received the Ad26.COV2.S COVID-19 vaccine or a placebo. The chain recombines TRBV29-1 with TRBJ2-1; D is ambiguous. CDR3 sequence reads: CSVAGLGGDTRHNEQFF. The CDR3 bases are TGCAGCGTTGCCGGGCTAGGCGGTGATACACGGCACAATGAGCAGTTCTTC.